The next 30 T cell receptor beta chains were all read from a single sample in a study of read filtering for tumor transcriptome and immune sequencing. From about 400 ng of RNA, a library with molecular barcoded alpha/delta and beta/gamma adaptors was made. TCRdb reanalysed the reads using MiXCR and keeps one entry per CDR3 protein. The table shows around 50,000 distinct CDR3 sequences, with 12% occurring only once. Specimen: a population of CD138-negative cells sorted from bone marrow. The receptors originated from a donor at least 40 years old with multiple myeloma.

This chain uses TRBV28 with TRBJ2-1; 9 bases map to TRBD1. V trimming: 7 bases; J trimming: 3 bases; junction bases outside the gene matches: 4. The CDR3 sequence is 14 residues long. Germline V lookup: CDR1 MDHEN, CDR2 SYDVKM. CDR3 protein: CASKTTGGYNEQFF. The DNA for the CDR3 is TGTGCCAGCAAAACGACAGGGGGCTACAATGAGCAGTTCTTC.

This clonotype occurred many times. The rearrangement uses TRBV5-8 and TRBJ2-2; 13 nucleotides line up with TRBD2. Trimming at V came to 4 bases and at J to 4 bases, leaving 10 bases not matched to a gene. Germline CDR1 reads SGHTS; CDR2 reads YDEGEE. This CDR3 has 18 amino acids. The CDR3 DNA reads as TGTGCCAGCAGCGAAGACAAGACTAGCGGGGGGACCACCGGGGAGCTGTTTTTT. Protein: CASSEDKTSGGTTGELFF.

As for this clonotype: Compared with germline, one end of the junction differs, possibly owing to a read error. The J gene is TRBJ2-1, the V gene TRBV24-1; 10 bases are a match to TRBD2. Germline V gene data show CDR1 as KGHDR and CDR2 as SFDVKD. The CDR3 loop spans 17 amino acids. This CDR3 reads CATSDPSGGPSYNVQFF. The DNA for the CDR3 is TGTGCCACCAGTGACCCTAGCGGGGGCCCTTCCTACAATGTGCAGTTCTTC.

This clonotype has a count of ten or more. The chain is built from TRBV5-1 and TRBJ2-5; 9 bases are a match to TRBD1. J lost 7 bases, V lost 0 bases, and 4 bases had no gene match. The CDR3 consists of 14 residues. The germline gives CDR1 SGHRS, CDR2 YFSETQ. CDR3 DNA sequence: TGCGCCAGCAGCTTGGACGGGACAGGGATGACCCAGTACTTC. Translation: CASSLDGTGMTQYF.

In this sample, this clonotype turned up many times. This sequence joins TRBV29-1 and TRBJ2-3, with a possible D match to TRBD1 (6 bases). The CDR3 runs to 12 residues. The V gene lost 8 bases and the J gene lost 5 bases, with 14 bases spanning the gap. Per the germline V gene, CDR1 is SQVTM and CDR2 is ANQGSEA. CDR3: CSYRARGDTQYF. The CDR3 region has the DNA TGCAGCTACAGGGCCCGAGGAGATACGCAGTATTTT.

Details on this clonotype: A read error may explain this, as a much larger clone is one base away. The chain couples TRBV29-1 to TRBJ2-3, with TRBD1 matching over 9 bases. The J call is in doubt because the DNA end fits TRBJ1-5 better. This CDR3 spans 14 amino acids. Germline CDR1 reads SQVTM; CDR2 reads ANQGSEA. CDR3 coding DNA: TGCAGCGTTGGCGGGACAGGGTGGAAAGATACGCAGCATTTT. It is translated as CSVGGTGWKDTQHF.

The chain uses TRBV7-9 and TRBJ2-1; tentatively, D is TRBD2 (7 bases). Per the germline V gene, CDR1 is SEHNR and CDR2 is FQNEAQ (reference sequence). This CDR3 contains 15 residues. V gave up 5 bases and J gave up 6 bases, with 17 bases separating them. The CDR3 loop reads CASSLGLEGGNEQFF. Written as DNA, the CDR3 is TGTGCCAGCAGCCTCGGACTAGAGGGGGGCAATGAGCAGTTCTTC.

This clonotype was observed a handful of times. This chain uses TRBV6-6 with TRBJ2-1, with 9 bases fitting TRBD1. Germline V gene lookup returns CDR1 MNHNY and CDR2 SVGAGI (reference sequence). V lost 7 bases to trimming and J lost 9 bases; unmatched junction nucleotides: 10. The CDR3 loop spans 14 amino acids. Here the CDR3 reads CASILQGAPTEQFF. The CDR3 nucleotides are TGTGCCAGCATTTTACAGGGGGCCCCCACTGAGCAGTTCTTC.

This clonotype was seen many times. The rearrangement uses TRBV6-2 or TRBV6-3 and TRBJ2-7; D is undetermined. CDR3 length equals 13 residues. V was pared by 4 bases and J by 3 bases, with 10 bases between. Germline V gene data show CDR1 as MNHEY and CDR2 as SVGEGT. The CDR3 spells CASSSSESYEQYF. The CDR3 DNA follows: TGTGCCAGCAGTTCCTCCGAAAGCTACGAGCAGTACTTC.

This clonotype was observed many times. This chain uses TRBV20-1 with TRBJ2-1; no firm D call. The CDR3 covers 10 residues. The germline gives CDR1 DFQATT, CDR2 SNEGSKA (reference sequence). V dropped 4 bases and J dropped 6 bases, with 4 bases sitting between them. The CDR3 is CSANGNEQFF. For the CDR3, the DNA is TGCAGTGCTAACGGCAATGAGCAGTTCTTC.

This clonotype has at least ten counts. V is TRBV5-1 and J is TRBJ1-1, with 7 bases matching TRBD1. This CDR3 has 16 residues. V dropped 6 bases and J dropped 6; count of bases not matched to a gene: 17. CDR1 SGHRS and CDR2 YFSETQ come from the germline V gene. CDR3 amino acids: CASTEMTGTLKAEAFF. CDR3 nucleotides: TGCGCCAGCACCGAAATGACAGGGACCTTGAAGGCTGAAGCTTTCTTT.

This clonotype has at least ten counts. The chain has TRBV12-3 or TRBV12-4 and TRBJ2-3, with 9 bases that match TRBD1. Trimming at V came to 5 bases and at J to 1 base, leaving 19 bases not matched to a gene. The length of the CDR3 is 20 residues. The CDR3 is CASSPGTGRRGDLGTDTQYF. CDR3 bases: TGTGCCAGCAGTCCGGGGACAGGGCGGCGCGGGGACCTCGGCACAGATACGCAGTATTTT.

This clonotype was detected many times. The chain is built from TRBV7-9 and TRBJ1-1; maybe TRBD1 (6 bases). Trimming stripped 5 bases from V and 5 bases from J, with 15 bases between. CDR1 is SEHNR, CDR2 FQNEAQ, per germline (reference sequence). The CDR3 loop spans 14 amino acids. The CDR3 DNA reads TGTGCCAGCAGCCGAGGGGGGAAGGGGACTGAAGCTTTCTTT. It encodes CASSRGGKGTEAFF.

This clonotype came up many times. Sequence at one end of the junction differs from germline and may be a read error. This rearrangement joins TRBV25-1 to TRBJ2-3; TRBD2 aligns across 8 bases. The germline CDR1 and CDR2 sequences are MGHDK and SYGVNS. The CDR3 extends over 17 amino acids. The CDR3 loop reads CASSGLDAGGSRDTQYF. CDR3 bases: TGTGCCAGCAGTGGCCTTGACGCGGGGGGTAGCAGAGATACGCAGTATTTT. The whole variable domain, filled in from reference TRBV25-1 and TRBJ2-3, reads EADIYQTPRYLVIGTGKKITLECSQTMGHDKMYWYQQDPGMELHLIHYSYGVNSTEKGDLSSESTVSRIRTEHFPLTLESARPSHTSQYLCASSGLDAGGSRDTQYFGPGTRLTVL.

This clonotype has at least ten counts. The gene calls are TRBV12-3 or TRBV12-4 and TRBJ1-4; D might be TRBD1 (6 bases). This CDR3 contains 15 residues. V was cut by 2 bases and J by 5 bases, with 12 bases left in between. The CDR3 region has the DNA TGTGCCAGCAGTTTATCCGGGGGGCCCAATGAAAAACTGTTTTTT. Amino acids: CASSLSGGPNEKLFF.

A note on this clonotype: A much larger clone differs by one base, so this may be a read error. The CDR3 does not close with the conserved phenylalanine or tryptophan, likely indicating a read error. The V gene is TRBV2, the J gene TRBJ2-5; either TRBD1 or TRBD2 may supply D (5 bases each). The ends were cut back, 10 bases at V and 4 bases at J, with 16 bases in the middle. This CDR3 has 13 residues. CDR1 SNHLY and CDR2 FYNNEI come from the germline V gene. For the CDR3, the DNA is TGTGCCAACGGGGCCCCCTTAACAGAGACCCAGTACATC. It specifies CANGAPLTETQYI.

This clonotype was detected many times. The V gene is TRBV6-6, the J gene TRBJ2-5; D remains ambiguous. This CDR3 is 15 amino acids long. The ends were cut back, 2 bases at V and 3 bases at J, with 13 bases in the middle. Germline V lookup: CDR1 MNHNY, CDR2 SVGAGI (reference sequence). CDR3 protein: CASSYVGRKEETQYF. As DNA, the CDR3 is TGTGCCAGCAGTTACGTAGGCAGAAAGGAAGAGACCCAGTACTTC.

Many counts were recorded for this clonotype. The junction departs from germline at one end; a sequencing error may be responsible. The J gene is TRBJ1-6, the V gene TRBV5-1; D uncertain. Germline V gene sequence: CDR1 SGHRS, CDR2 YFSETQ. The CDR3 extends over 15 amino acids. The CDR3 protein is CASSLDGGYNSSLHF. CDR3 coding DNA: TGCGCCAGCAGCTTGGACGGAGGATATAATTCATCCCTCCACTTT.

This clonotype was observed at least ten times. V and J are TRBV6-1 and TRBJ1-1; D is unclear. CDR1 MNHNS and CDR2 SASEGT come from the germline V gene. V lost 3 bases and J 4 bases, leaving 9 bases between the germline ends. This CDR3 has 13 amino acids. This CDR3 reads CASSDPTPTEAFF. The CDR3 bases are TGTGCCAGCAGTGATCCGACCCCCACTGAAGCTTTCTTT.

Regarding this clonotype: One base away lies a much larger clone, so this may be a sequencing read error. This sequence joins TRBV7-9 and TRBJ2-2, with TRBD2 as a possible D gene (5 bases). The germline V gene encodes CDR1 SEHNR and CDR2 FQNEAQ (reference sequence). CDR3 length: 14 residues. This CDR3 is CASSFWLATGELLF. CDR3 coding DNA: TGTGCCAGCAGCTTCTGGTTGGCCACCGGGGAGCTGCTTTTT.

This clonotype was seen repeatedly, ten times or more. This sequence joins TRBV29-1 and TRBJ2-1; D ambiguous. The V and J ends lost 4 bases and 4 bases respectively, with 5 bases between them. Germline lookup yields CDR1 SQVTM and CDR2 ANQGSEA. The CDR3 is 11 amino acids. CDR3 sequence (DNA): TGCAGCGTTGCCCCATACAATGAGCAGTTCTTC. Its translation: CSVAPYNEQFF.

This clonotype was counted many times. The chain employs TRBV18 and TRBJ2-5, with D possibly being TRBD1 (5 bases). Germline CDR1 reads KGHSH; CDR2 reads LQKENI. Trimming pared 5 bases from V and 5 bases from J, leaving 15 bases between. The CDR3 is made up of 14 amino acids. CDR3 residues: CASSKSRDSETQYF. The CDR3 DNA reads TGTGCCAGCTCAAAATCCAGGGATTCTGAGACCCAGTACTTC.

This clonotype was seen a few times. The CDR3 DNA follows: TGCGCCAGCAGTGACGGCCAGGGCTGGTACTTC. Its translation is CASSDGQGWYF. The chain employs TRBV10-1 and TRBJ2-7, with D perhaps TRBD1 (5 bases). Trimming cost V 3 bases and J 12 bases, with 12 bases left between them. The germline V gene encodes CDR1 WNHNN and CDR2 SYGVQD (reference sequence). This CDR3 has 11 amino acids.

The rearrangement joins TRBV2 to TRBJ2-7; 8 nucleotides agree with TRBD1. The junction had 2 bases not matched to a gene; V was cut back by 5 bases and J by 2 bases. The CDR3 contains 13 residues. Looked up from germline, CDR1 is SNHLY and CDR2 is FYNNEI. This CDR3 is CASSTTGAYEQYF. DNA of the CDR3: TGTGCCAGCAGTACGACAGGGGCCTACGAGCAGTACTTC.

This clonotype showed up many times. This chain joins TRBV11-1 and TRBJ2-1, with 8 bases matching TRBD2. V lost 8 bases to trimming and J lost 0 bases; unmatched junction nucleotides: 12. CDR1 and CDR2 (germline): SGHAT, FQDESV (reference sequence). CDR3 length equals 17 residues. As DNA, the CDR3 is TGTGCCAGCCGCCGGGTAGGTAGCGGGATCTCCTACAATGAGCAGTTCTTC. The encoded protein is CASRRVGSGISYNEQFF.

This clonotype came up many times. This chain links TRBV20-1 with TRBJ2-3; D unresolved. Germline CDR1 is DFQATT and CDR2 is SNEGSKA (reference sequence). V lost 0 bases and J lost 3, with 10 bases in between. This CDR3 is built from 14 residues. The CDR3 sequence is CSARDDDLTDTQYF. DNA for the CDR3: TGCAGTGCTAGAGATGACGATCTAACAGATACGCAGTATTTT.

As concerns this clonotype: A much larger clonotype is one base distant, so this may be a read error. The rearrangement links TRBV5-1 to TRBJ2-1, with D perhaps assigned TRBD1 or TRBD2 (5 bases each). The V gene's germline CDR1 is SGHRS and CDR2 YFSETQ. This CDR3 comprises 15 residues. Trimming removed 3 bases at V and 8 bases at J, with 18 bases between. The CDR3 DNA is TGCGCCAGCAGCTGGGCCGGGACGGACGACGATGAGCAGTTCTTC. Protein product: CASSWAGTDDDEQFF.

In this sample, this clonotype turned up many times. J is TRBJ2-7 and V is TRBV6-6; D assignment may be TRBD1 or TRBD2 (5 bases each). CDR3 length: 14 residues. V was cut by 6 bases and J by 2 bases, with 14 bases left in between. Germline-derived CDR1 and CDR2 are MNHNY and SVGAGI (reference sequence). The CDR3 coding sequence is TGTGCCAGCAGCCCCGGGACCCCCCCCTACGAGCAGTACTTC. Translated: CASSPGTPPYEQYF.

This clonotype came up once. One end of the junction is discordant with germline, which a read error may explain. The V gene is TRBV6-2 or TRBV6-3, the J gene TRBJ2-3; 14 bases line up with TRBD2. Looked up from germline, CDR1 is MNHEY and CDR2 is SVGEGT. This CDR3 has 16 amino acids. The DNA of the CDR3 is TGTGCCGGCAGTCGGGGACTAGCGGGGGACGACGATACGCAGTATTTT. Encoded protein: CAGSRGLAGDDDTQYF.

For the CDR3, the DNA is TGTGCCTGGACCGTAAGTGGGTCTTTCTATGGCTACACCTTC. It translates to CAWTVSGSFYGYTF. The chain recombines TRBV30 with TRBJ1-2; no clear D gene. V gave up 4 bases and J gave up 4 bases, with 16 bases separating them. This CDR3 comprises 14 residues. Germline V CDR1 and CDR2: GTSNPN, SVGIG (reference sequence).